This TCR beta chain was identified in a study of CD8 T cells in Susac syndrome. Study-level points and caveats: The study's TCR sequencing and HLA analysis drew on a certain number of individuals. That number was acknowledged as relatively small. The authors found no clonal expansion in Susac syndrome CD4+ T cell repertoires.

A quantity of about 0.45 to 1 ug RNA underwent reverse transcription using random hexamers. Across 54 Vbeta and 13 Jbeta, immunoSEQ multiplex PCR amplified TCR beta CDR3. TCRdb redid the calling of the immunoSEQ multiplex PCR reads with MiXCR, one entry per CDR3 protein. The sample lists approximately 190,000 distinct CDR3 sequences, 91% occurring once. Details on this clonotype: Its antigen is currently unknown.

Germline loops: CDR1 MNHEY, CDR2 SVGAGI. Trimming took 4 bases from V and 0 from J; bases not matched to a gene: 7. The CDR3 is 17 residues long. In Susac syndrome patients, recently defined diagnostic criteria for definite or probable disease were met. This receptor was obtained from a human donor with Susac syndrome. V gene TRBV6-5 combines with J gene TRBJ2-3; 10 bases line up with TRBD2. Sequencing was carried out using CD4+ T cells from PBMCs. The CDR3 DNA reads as TGTGCCAGCAGTTTCAGCGGGGGGGCGTTTAGCACAGATACGCAGTATTTT. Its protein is CASSFSGGAFSTDTQYF.